These 2 T cell receptor beta chains were sequenced from one sample in a study of blood T cell repertoires in COVID-19. The assay was immunoSEQ multiplex PCR, and TCRdb's table has in-frame clones only and misses some. Counted here are fewer than 200,000 clones, over 75% occurring once; the ten biggest clones make up approximately 26%. Sequences were obtained from peripheral blood. These receptors were taken from a woman in her 70s with acute or convalescent COVID-19.

V gene TRBV11-2 combines with J gene TRBJ1-1; tentatively, D is TRBD1 (5 bases). This CDR3 has 14 residues. Germline lookup yields CDR1 SGHAT and CDR2 FQNNGV. The V end lost 3 bases, the J end lost 3 bases, and 11 bases lay between the germline ends. In DNA, the CDR3 is TGTGCCAGCAGCTTCGCCAGGGCTGACACTGAAGCTTTCTTT. Amino acid sequence: CASSFARADTEAFF.

CDR3 residues: CASSPGLAGVEEQYF. Written as DNA, the CDR3 is TGTGCCAGCAGCCCAGGACTAGCGGGAGTAGAAGAGCAGTACTTC. The chain has TRBV5-8 and TRBJ2-7; 13 bases match TRBD2. Unmatched junction bases numbered 8, after V lost 4 bases and J lost 7 bases. The CDR3 totals 15 residues. CDR1 SGHTS and CDR2 YDEGEE come from the germline V gene. The full variable domain, its missing parts supplied by reference TRBV5-8 and TRBJ2-7, is EAGVTQSPTHLIKTRGQQATLRCSPISGHTSVYWYQQALGLGLQFLLWYDEGEERNRGNFPPRFSGRQFPNYSSELNVNALELEDSALYLCASSPGLAGVEEQYFGPGTRLTVT.